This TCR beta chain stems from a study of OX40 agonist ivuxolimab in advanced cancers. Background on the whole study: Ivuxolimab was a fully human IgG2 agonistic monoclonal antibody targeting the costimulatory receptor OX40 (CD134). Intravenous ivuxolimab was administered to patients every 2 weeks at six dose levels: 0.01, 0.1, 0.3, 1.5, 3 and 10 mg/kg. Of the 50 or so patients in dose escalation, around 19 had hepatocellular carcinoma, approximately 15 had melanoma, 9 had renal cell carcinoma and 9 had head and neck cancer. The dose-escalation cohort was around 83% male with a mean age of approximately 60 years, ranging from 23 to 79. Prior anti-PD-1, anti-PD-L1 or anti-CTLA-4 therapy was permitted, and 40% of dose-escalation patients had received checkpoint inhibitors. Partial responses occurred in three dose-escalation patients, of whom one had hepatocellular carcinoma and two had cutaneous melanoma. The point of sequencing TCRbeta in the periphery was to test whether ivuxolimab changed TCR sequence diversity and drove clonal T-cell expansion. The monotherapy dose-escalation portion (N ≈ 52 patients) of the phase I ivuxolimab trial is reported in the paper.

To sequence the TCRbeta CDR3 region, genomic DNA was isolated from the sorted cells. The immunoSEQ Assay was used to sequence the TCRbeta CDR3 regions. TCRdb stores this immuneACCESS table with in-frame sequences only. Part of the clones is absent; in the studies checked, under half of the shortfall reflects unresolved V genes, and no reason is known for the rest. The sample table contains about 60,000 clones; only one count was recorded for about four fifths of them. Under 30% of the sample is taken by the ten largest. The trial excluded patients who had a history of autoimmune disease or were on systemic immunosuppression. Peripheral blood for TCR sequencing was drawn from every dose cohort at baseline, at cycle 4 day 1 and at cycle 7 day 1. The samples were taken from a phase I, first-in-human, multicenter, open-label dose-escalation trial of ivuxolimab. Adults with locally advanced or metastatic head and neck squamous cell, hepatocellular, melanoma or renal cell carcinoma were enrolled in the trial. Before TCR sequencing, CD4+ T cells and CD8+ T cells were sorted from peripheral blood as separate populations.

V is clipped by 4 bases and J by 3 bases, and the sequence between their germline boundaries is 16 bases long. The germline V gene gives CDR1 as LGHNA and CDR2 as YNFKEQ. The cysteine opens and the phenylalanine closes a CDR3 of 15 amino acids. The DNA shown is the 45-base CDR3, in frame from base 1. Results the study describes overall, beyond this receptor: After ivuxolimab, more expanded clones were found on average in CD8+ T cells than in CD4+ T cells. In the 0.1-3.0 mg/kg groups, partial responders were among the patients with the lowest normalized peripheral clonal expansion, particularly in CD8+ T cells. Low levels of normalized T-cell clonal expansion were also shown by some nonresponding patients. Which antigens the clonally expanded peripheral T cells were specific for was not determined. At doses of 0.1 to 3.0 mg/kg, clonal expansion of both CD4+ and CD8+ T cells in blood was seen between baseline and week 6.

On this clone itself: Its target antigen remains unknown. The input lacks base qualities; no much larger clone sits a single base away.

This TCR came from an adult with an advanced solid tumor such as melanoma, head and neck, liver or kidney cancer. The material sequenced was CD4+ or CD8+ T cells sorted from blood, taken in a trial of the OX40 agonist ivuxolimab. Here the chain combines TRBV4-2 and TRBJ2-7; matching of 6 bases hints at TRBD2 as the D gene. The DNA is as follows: TGTGCCAGCAGCCGGACCATCGGGGAGGTCTACGAGCAGTACTTC. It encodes CASSRTIGEVYEQYF.